This entry concerns a single T cell receptor (beta chain). These data belong to a study of blood T cell repertoires in COVID-19. Overall study: COVID-19 samples from acute and convalescent phases originated in the United States, Italy and Spain. Sources were T cells, B-cell-depleted T cells, or PBMCs; the material itself was cDNA or gDNA.

As processed by the authors: Researchers report that nucleated cell counts were estimated from reference gene primer amplification. Generated by immunoSEQ multiplex PCR, the TCRdb table keeps only in-frame clones and is missing some. V, J and clone size reflect that table, while D and trimming were determined from the DNA. The sample lists roughly 120,000 clones; around four fifths were seen once. This clonotype originated in a man aged 70-80 years with acute or convalescent COVID-19. The sample taken for sequencing was peripheral blood.

The chain's CDR3 is CASSPPGQGATGELFF. The CDR3 DNA sequence: TGCGCCAGCAGCCCACCGGGACAGGGGGCCACCGGGGAGCTGTTTTTT. V gene TRBV5-1 combines with J gene TRBJ2-2; 12 bases fit TRBD1. Losses at the gene ends were 4 bases for V and 4 bases for J; bases not matched to a gene: 5. CDR1 is SGHRS, CDR2 YFSETQ, per germline. This CDR3 spans 16 amino acids.